The T cell receptor beta chain under discussion was sequenced for a study of shared clonotypes between healthy human individuals. Study-wide results and caveats: For sorted subsets, rarefaction showed incomplete sequencing despite large depth.

The CDR3 consists of 14 residues. The germline CDR1 and CDR2 sequences are MGHRA and YSYEKL. V was pared by 5 bases and J by 8 bases, with 10 bases of the junction left unmatched. Assay used: immunoSEQ multiplex PCR; TCRdb lists only in-frame clones, some missing. The sample yields 600,000 to 700,000 clones, around 73% seen once. On this clone: What it recognizes is unknown.

This chain connects TRBV4-1 to TRBJ1-1; TRBD1 aligns across 8 bases. The source of this sequence is a woman aged 25 to 39 in good health. Sequenced sample: memory CD4+ T cells sorted from blood. The sample's subset: CD45RA-negative fraction. CDR3 nucleotide sequence: TGCGCCAGCAGCTCACTCGGACAGGGCGACGAAGCTTTCTTT. This encodes CASSSLGQGDEAFF.